The 32 T cell receptor beta chains reported below all come from one sample, sequenced in a study of blood T cell repertoires in COVID-19 (dated by TCRdb to the early 2020s). The receptor library was made with the immunoSEQ multiplex PCR assay. The immuneACCESS repertoire file appears here via TCRdb, limited to in-frame rearrangements. These files lack a portion of the clones; in checked studies, under half of the deficit traces to unresolved V genes, and the cause of the others is not known. This sample lists about 110,000 clones; about 87% were detected once. The ten largest make up around 1.1% of the sample. The sequencing input was peripheral blood. The receptors were sampled from a human donor in a cohort sampled during active COVID-19.

This clone was seen more than once but under ten times. This sequence joins TRBV2 and TRBJ2-5, with 9 bases fitting TRBD2. V trimming: 5 bases; J trimming: 5 bases; junction bases outside the gene matches: 18. CDR1 and CDR2 from the germline V gene are SNHLY and FYNNEI. This CDR3 is built from 18 residues. The chain's CDR3 is CASSPPPLAGSGRETQYF. CDR3 in DNA: TGTGCCAGCAGTCCGCCACCTCTAGCGGGGTCCGGTCGGGAGACCCAGTACTTC.

This clone came up a few times. The chain joins TRBV3-1 (or the pseudogene TRBV3-2) to TRBJ2-1; 8 positions agree with TRBD1. Germline CDR1 and CDR2: LGHDT and YNNKEL (reference sequence). The CDR3 is 16 amino acids. With 3 bases clipped from V and 2 bases from J, the junction kept 6 bases outside the gene matches. DNA of the CDR3: TGTGCCAGCAGCCAGGCGACAGGGGTCACCTACAATGAGCAGTTCTTC. Translated, it gives CASSQATGVTYNEQFF.

The V and J genes are TRBV24-1 and TRBJ2-3; TRBD2 might be the D (6 bases). Germline V CDR1 and CDR2: KGHDR, SFDVKD. Trimming left V 7 bases short and J 5 bases short, with 9 bases between. The CDR3 runs 12 residues. CDR3 sequence: CATRSGGDTQYF. Here the CDR3 DNA reads TGTGCCACCAGGTCCGGGGGAGATACGCAGTATTTT.

V is TRBV5-1 and J is TRBJ2-1; 9 bases line up with TRBD1. The CDR3 consists of 16 residues. Germline loops: CDR1 SGHRS, CDR2 YFSETQ. V lost 0 bases to trimming and J lost 14 bases; unmatched junction nucleotides: 15. The CDR3 protein is CASSLVGGIGGTGKFF. The CDR3 DNA is TGCGCCAGCAGCTTGGTGGGGGGTATTGGTGGGACAGGGAAGTTCTTC.

The J gene is TRBJ1-2, the V gene TRBV5-4; TRBD1 might be the D (6 bases). Per germline, CDR1 SGHNT and CDR2 YYREEE (reference sequence). Trimming removed 3 bases from V and 8 bases from J, with 20 bases in between. The CDR3 is 15 residues long. The CDR3 bases are TGTGCCAGCAGCTCCGCCCTCGGGGGGGGCCGAGGCTACACCTTC. Its translation is CASSSALGGGRGYTF.

The rearrangement uses TRBV9 and TRBJ2-1; possibly TRBD1 for D (5 bases). The length of the CDR3 is 15 residues. Trimming shortened V by 0 bases and J by 1 base, and 8 bases separated the two germline ends. CDR1 and CDR2 from the germline V gene are SGDLS and YYNGEE. CDR3 sequence reads: CASSVADNSYNEQFF. CDR3 sequence (DNA): TGTGCCAGCAGCGTAGCGGACAATTCCTACAATGAGCAGTTCTTC.

J is TRBJ2-1 and V is TRBV24-1, with 9 bases identical to TRBD1. J gave up 9 bases and V 1 base, and 9 bases lay outside the gene matches. This CDR3 has 16 amino acids. Germline V gives CDR1 KGHDR, CDR2 SFDVKD. The CDR3, as DNA: TGTGCCACCAGTGATTTTCGCGGGACAGGGTCGGGTGAGCAGTTCTTC. Protein: CATSDFRGTGSGEQFF.

This sequence joins TRBV27 and TRBJ1-5; D remains unclear. Trimming cost V 6 bases and J 4 bases, with 10 bases left between them. Germline loops: CDR1 MNHEY, CDR2 SMNVEV (reference sequence). CDR3 size: 13 residues. CDR3 DNA: TGTGCCAGCAGGGTGAACAGAAATCAGCCCCAGCATTTT. It translates to CASRVNRNQPQHF.

The chain recombines TRBV6-4 with TRBJ1-1, with 8 bases lining up with TRBD1. Trimming at V came to 5 bases and at J to 5 bases, leaving 7 bases not matched to a gene. Germline-derived CDR1 and CDR2 are MRHNA and SNTAGT. The CDR3 has 14 amino acids. The CDR3 sequence is CASSPGGAGTEAFF. The CDR3 nucleotides are TGTGCCAGCAGTCCAGGGGGCGCTGGAACTGAAGCTTTCTTT.

The V call is TRBV2, the J call TRBJ2-4, with D perhaps TRBD2 (5 bases). The V end was cut by 3 bases, the J end by 0 bases, with 9 bases between. This CDR3 contains 15 residues. Germline V lookup: CDR1 SNHLY, CDR2 FYNNEI. The CDR3 spells CASSDPGIAKNIQYF. In DNA form, the CDR3 reads TGTGCCAGCAGTGATCCGGGGATAGCCAAAAACATTCAGTACTTC.

The chain is built from TRBV4-1 and TRBJ2-1; 12 bases align to TRBD2. V was pared by 3 bases and J by 6 bases, with 9 bases of the junction left unmatched. CDR1 and CDR2 from the germline V gene are MGHRA and YSYEKL. CDR3 length: 17 residues. CDR3 loop: CASSQALAGGPGNEQFF. The CDR3 nucleotides read TGCGCCAGCAGCCAGGCCCTAGCGGGAGGGCCTGGCAATGAGCAGTTCTTC.

The DNA for the CDR3 is TGTGCCAGCAGCTTCCGGAGCGGGATGTCCTACAATGAGCAGTTCTTC. Residues: CASSFRSGMSYNEQFF. The genes are TRBV6-6 and TRBJ2-1, with 7 bases identical to TRBD2. Germline CDR1 reads MNHNY; CDR2 reads SVGAGI (reference sequence). Unmatched junction bases numbered 9, after V lost 6 bases and J lost 1 base. The CDR3 is 16 amino acids.

J is TRBJ1-1 and V is TRBV2; 7 bases agree with TRBD1. V gave up 3 bases and J gave up 5 bases; unmatched junction bases: 6. Germline-derived CDR1 and CDR2 are SNHLY and FYNNEI. CDR3 length equals 14 residues. CDR3 coding DNA: TGTGCCAGCAGTGACAGACAGGGTTGGACTGAAGCTTTCTTT. Translating it yields CASSDRQGWTEAFF.

CDR3 DNA sequence: TGTGCCAGCAGCTTATGGGCTAGCGGCACAGATACGCAGTATTTT. This translates into CASSLWASGTDTQYF. The J gene is TRBJ2-3, the V gene TRBV13, with TRBD2 as a possible D gene (6 bases). This CDR3 is built from 15 residues. V lost 2 bases and J lost 1, with 10 bases in between. Germline CDR1 PRHDT, CDR2 FYEKMQ (reference sequence).

V usage is TRBV7-9 and J usage is TRBJ2-7; D perhaps matches TRBD1 (6 bases). The CDR3 length is 18 residues. Germline V gives CDR1 SEHNR, CDR2 FQNEAQ (reference sequence). V was clipped by 1 base and J by 0 bases, with 19 bases between them. The CDR3 bases are TGTGCCAGCAGCTTAGTAGCGCCCAGGGGATCAGGCTCCTACGAGCAGTACTTC. Translated, it gives CASSLVAPRGSGSYEQYF. Together with reference TRBV7-9 and TRBJ2-7, the CDR3 gives the full variable domain: DTGVSQNPRHKITKRGQNVTFRCDPISEHNRLYWYRQTLGQGPEFLTYFQNEAQLEKSRLLSDRFSAERPKGSFSTLEIQRTEQGDSAMYLCASSLVAPRGSGSYEQYFGPGTRLTVT.

Only one count was recorded for this clone. CDR3 sequence: CASKGARNSPLHF. DNA of the CDR3: TGTGCCAGCAAGGGGGCGCGGAATTCACCCCTCCACTTT. J is TRBJ1-6 and V is TRBV6-5; the match to TRBD1 covers 7 bases. Germline CDR1 reads MNHEY; CDR2 reads SVGAGI. This CDR3 is 13 amino acids long. With V trimmed by 7 bases and J by 7 bases, 4 bases remained unmatched.

The rearrangement joins TRBV6-2 or TRBV6-3 to TRBJ2-3, with D tentatively TRBD1 (6 bases). The V gene's germline CDR1 is MNHEY and CDR2 SVGEGT. Trimming took 4 bases from V and 2 from J, leaving 19 bases between them. This CDR3 spans 17 amino acids. The CDR3 loop reads CASSSDRRGSNTDTQYF. CDR3 DNA sequence: TGTGCCAGCAGTTCGGACCGCAGGGGCTCGAACACAGATACGCAGTATTTT.

The chain couples TRBV3-1 (or the pseudogene TRBV3-2) to TRBJ2-7; 8 positions agree with TRBD2. Looked up from germline, CDR1 is LGHDT and CDR2 is YNNKEL (reference sequence). V trimming: 3 bases; J trimming: 3 bases; junction bases outside the gene matches: 7. The CDR3 has 15 residues. The CDR3, as DNA: TGTGCCAGCAGCCAGTTAAAGCGGGAGAGCTACGAGCAGTACTTC. Its protein is CASSQLKRESYEQYF.

The rearrangement joins TRBV21-1 to TRBJ1-6. TRBV21-1 is a listed pseudogene. The CDR3 length is 20 residues. As DNA, the CDR3 is TGTGCCAGCAGCAAATTCGCTACCGGGGAAGCGGCAGGCACTAATTCACCCCTCCACTTT. This translates into CASSKFATGEAAGTNSPLHF.

V gene TRBV7-9 combines with J gene TRBJ2-3; TRBD2 aligns across 10 bases. The V gene's germline CDR1 is SEHNR and CDR2 FQNEAQ (reference sequence). The CDR3 has 18 amino acids. Trimming took 1 base from V and 7 from J; bases not matched to a gene: 14. CDR3 sequence (DNA): TGTGCCAGCAGCTTAGGCTGGGGAAGGACTAGCGGCGTGAATACGCAGTATTTT. Residues: CASSLGWGRTSGVNTQYF.

Here the CDR3 reads CASSEQGTGNEKLFF. The DNA for the CDR3 is TGTGCCAGCAGTGAACAAGGGACAGGGAATGAAAAACTGTTTTTT. This chain links TRBV2 with TRBJ1-4, with 9 bases lining up with TRBD1. J lost 5 bases, V lost 2 bases, and 3 bases had no gene match. This CDR3 comprises 15 residues. CDR1 is SNHLY and CDR2 is FYNNEI in the germline V gene.

This chain links TRBV27 with TRBJ1-1; a weak D match, TRBD1 (6 bases). Germline assignment: CDR1 MNHEY and CDR2 SMNVEV (reference sequence). The length of the CDR3 is 17 residues. V was clipped by 0 bases and J by 4 bases, with 18 bases between them. CDR3 residues: CASSLSRQGIGGTEAFF. The CDR3 bases are TGTGCCAGCAGTTTATCCCGCCAGGGGATCGGTGGCACTGAAGCTTTCTTT.

The rearrangement links TRBV6-5 to TRBJ1-1; 7 bases agree with TRBD1. V shed 5 bases and J 1 base; nucleotides not matched to a gene: 4. This CDR3 contains 14 residues. CDR1 is MNHEY and CDR2 is SVGAGI in the germline V gene. DNA of the CDR3: TGTGCCAGCAGTACCCGGGACAGGAACACTGAAGCTTTCTTT. Translated, it gives CASSTRDRNTEAFF.

In DNA, the CDR3 is TGTGCCACCAGTGACCCTGGGCGCACAGATACGCAGTATTTT. Residues: CATSDPGRTDTQYF. The rearrangement links TRBV24-1 to TRBJ2-3; D gene unclear. CDR1 and CDR2 from the germline V gene are KGHDR and SFDVKD. The CDR3 is made up of 14 amino acids. V lost 4 bases, J lost 1 base, and 8 bases lay in between.

V gene TRBV7-9 combines with J gene TRBJ1-6; D ambiguous. From germline, CDR1 is SEHNR and CDR2 FQNEAQ (reference sequence). V was clipped by 2 bases and J by 7 bases, with 9 bases between them. The CDR3 extends over 14 amino acids. CDR3 bases: TGTGCCAGCAGCTTACAAAGAGGGAATTCACCCCTCCACTTT. It is translated as CASSLQRGNSPLHF.

V and J are TRBV5-4 and TRBJ1-4; D call uncertain. Germline loops: CDR1 SGHNT, CDR2 YYREEE (reference sequence). Trimming removed 4 bases from V and 6 bases from J, with 13 bases in between. CDR3 length equals 14 residues. The CDR3 loop reads CASSLEQRHEKLFF. CDR3 sequence (DNA): TGTGCCAGCAGCCTTGAGCAGCGACATGAAAAACTGTTTTTT.

V and J are TRBV5-4 and TRBJ2-7, with D tentatively TRBD1 (6 bases). The germline V and J ends were trimmed by 1 base and 4 bases, with 15 bases remaining between them. This CDR3 has 15 residues. The V gene's germline CDR1 is SGHNT and CDR2 YYREEE (reference sequence). In nucleotides, the CDR3 is TGTGCCAGCAGCTTGCAGGGGAGCGTCACGTACGAGCAGTACTTC. This encodes CASSLQGSVTYEQYF.

The rearrangement uses TRBV19 and TRBJ1-5; D is unresolved. V was shortened by 3 bases and J by 1 base, with 10 bases between the two germline ends. This CDR3 is built from 15 residues. Germline V gives CDR1 LNHDA, CDR2 SQIVND (reference sequence). The CDR3 DNA reads TGTGCCAGTAGTATCCTTGTACGGAGCAATCAGCCCCAGCATTTT. Protein sequence: CASSILVRSNQPQHF.

This clone came up once. This chain links TRBV10-3 with TRBJ1-6, with 9 bases identical to TRBD1. The junction had 15 bases not matched to a gene; V was cut back by 10 bases and J by 5 bases. The CDR3 has 17 residues. CDR1 is ENHRY, CDR2 SYGVKD, per germline. The CDR3: CATALQGQGRDNSPLHF. For the CDR3, the DNA is TGTGCCACCGCCCTGCAGGGACAGGGAAGGGATAATTCACCCCTCCACTTT.

This chain joins TRBV19 and TRBJ2-5; 8 bases align to TRBD1. The trim removed 6 bases at V and 4 bases at J, leaving 7 bases unmatched. Germline loops: CDR1 LNHDA, CDR2 SQIVND (reference sequence). This CDR3 spans 14 amino acids. The CDR3 region has the DNA TGTGCCAGTAGCCGCGGGCAGGGGGCAGAGACCCAGTACTTC. This gives the protein CASSRGQGAETQYF.

The rearrangement joins TRBV6-6 to TRBJ1-1, with TRBD1 matching 7 bases. V trimming: 6 bases; J trimming: 6 bases; junction bases outside the gene matches: 10. Germline-derived CDR1 and CDR2 are MNHNY and SVGAGI (reference sequence). The CDR3 consists of 14 residues. Written as DNA, the CDR3 is TGTGCCAGCAGCCGGTGGGACAGTACTTCTGAAGCTTTCTTT. As protein: CASSRWDSTSEAFF.

This clone was found once. The rearrangement links TRBV19 to TRBJ1-2; D might be TRBD1 (6 bases). Trimming stripped 3 bases from V and 8 bases from J, with 25 bases between. CDR3 length: 17 residues. From germline, CDR1 is LNHDA and CDR2 SQIVND (reference sequence). The CDR3, as DNA: TGTGCCAGTAGTATTTGGGGATGGGGCCAGGGGAGTAAAGGCTACACCTTC. Translation gives CASSIWGWGQGSKGYTF. Full variable domain (remainder filled in from reference TRBV19 and TRBJ1-2): DGGITQSPKYLFRKEGQNVTLSCEQNLNHDAMYWYRQDPGQGLRLIYYSQIVNDFQKGDIAEGYSVSREKKESFPLTVTSAQKNPTAFYLCASSIWGWGQGSKGYTFGSGTRLTVV.